A selection of T cell receptor beta chains follows, all from one sample in a study of blood T cell repertoires in COVID-19. The assay was immunoSEQ multiplex PCR, and TCRdb's table has in-frame clones only and misses some. The data show approximately 140,000 clones, about 87% seen once. The sample taken for sequencing was peripheral blood. The receptors derive from a woman between 40 and 50 years old with acute or convalescent COVID-19. Each CDR3 is given with its conserved first and last residue. D genes are given only for firm matches. A row's size may be missing; if present it is once, few, many or a size class.

j_gene | d_gene | v_gene | abundance | CDR3aa | CDR3nt
TRBJ1-1 | . | TRBV7-9 | . | CASSLGQMNTEAFF | TGTGCCAGCAGCCTCGGACAGATGAACACTGAAGCTTTCTTT
TRBJ2-2 | . | TRBV28 | . | CASTRGTGELFF | TGTGCCAGCACGAGAGGGACCGGGGAGCTGTTTTTT
TRBJ1-2 | . | TRBV2 | . | CASSVQAGALANYGYTF | TGTGCCAGCAGTGTTCAGGCAGGTGCTTTAGCTAACTATGGCTACACCTTC
TRBJ2-3 | TRBD2 | TRBV7-3 | . | CASSLTLAGSITDTQYF | TGTGCCAGCAGCTTAACGCTAGCGGGGTCAATCACAGATACGCAGTATTTT
TRBJ1-1 | . | TRBV19 | . | CASSLAPGTEAFF | TGTGCCAGTAGTCTAGCACCGGGAACAGAAGCTTTCTTT
TRBJ1-1 | . | TRBV13 | few | CASSLGRGRVEAFF | TGTGCCAGCAGCTTAGGGAGGGGGAGGGTTGAAGCTTTCTTT
TRBJ2-7 | TRBD2 | TRBV7-2 | . | CASSPLWGGRARREQYF | TGTGCCAGCAGCCCACTGTGGGGCGGGAGGGCTCGACGCGAGCAGTACTTC
TRBJ2-1 | TRBD2 | TRBV19 | . | CASSIDSAGGDEQFF | TGTGCCAGTAGTATAGATTCGGCGGGAGGGGATGAGCAGTTCTTC
TRBJ2-7 | TRBD2 | TRBV4-2 | once | CASSQELGLGIPYEQYF | TGTGCCAGCAGCCAGGAGCTGGGACTAGGGATCCCCTACGAGCAGTACTTC
TRBJ1-2 | . | TRBV27 | . | CASSPTGLGYTF | TGTGCCAGCAGTCCTACAGGGCTTGGCTACACCTTC
TRBJ2-1 | TRBD2 | TRBV15 | . | CATSRVGKGKVPSGANEQFF | TGTGCCACCAGCAGAGTCGGTAAAGGCAAGGTGCCTAGCGGGGCCAACGAGCAGTTCTTC
TRBJ1-4 | . | TRBV30 | . | CAWRGRNNEKLFF | TGTGCCTGGAGGGGGCGGAATAATGAAAAACTGTTTTTT
TRBJ1-3 | . | TRBV15 | . | CATSRGQHSGNTIYF | TGTGCCACCAGCAGAGGACAGCACTCTGGAAACACCATATATTTT
TRBJ2-2 | . | TRBV2 | . | CASSDLDRFTGELFF | TGTGCCAGCAGTGACCTAGACAGATTCACCGGGGAGCTGTTTTTT
TRBJ1-2 | TRBD1 | TRBV6-5 | . | CASSGQGYGYTF | TGTGCCAGCAGCGGACAGGGCTATGGCTACACCTTC
TRBJ2-7 | . | TRBV15 | . | CATSRAPGEEQYF | TGTGCCACCAGCAGAGCCCCGGGGGAAGAGCAGTACTTC
TRBJ1-1 | . | TRBV6-5 | few | CASSRGRGLATEAFF | TGTGCCAGCAGTCGCGGTCGGGGGTTGGCCACTGAAGCTTTCTTT
TRBJ2-3 | . | TRBV5-4 | . | CASSFQVSARSGTDTQYF | TGTGCCAGCAGCTTTCAGGTATCGGCAAGAAGTGGCACAGATACGCAGTATTTT
TRBJ2-1 | . | TRBV24-1 | . | CATSDRSGVSYNEQFF | TGTGCCACCAGTGATCGAAGCGGTGTCTCCTACAATGAGCAGTTCTTC
TRBJ1-4 | . | TRBV5-4 | . | CASSLGPNEKLFF | TGTGCCAGCAGCTTGGGGCCAAATGAAAAACTGTTTTTT
TRBJ1-5 | TRBD1 | TRBV28 | . | CASSSDRGPQPQHF | TGTGCCAGCAGTTCCGACAGGGGGCCTCAGCCCCAGCATTTT
TRBJ2-1 | . | TRBV24-1 | once | CATRDTGCQQFF | TGTGCCACCAGGGACACAGGGTGTCAGCAGTTCTTC
TRBJ1-2 | TRBD1 | TRBV7-9 | . | CASSHTGQDNYGYTF | TGTGCCAGCAGCCACACGGGACAGGACAACTATGGCTACACCTTC
TRBJ2-5 | . | TRBV11-2 | once | CASSLDLEETQYF | TGTGCCAGCAGCTTAGATCTGGAGGAGACCCAGTACTTC
TRBJ2-2 | TRBD1 | TRBV7-6 | . | CASSPPGTGETGELFF | TGTGCCAGCAGCCCCCCCGGGACAGGGGAAACCGGGGAGCTGTTTTTT
TRBJ2-3 | TRBD2 | TRBV19 | . | CASSFGLVRDTQYF | TGTGCCAGTAGTTTCGGACTAGTGAGAGATACGCAGTATTTT
TRBJ1-1 | . | TRBV5-1 | . | CASSPLRLNTEAFF | TGCGCCAGCAGCCCACTGAGGCTGAACACTGAAGCTTTCTTT